These 7 T cell receptor beta chains share one sample of origin, sequenced in a study of shared clonotypes between healthy human individuals. Sequencing used immunoSEQ multiplex PCR; TCRdb keeps in-frame clones, though not all of them. The top ten hold about 0.13% of the sample, which has a few million clones, roughly nine tenths seen once. Specimen: naive CD4+ T cells sorted from blood. Subset noted: CD45RA+ positively selected. These TCRs come from a man aged 18 to 29 in good health.

J is TRBJ1-5 and V is TRBV4-2; possible D gene TRBD1, 5 bases. Trimming took 5 bases from V and 0 from J, leaving 8 bases between them. From germline, CDR1 is LGHNA and CDR2 YNFKEQ. The CDR3 covers 14 residues. Here the CDR3 DNA reads TGTGCCAGCAGCTCGGGGGGTAGCAATCAGCCCCAGCATTTT. This translates into CASSSGGSNQPQHF.

This clone appeared a single time. This chain uses TRBV29-1 with TRBJ1-1; D perhaps matches TRBD1 (6 bases). Trimming shortened V by 6 bases and J by 7 bases, and 18 bases separated the two germline ends. Germline assignment: CDR1 SQVTM and CDR2 ANQGSEA. The length of the CDR3 is 13 residues. The CDR3 DNA reads TGCAGCGTAGTCAGAGGGCTAGGGGGTGAAGCTTTCTTT. Translated: CSVVRGLGGEAFF.

About this clone: At one end the junction does not follow the germline gene, possibly because of a read error. The V gene is TRBV7-7, the J gene TRBJ2-7, with TRBD2 matching over 8 bases. From germline, CDR1 is SSHAT and CDR2 FNYEAQ (reference sequence). This CDR3 has 12 residues. Here the CDR3 DNA reads TGTGCTAGCAGCTCCCCGGGGGGGGAGCAGTACTTC. It translates to CASSSPGGEQYF.

V gene TRBV5-1 combines with J gene TRBJ1-5, with TRBD1 matching 8 bases. V lost 0 bases to trimming and J lost 3 bases; unmatched junction nucleotides: 2. The CDR3 loop spans 15 amino acids. The germline V gene has CDR1 SGHRS and CDR2 YFSETQ. CDR3 amino acids: CASSLAGQDNQPQHF. CDR3 sequence (DNA): TGCGCCAGCAGCTTGGCGGGACAGGACAATCAGCCCCAGCATTTT.

This chain links TRBV5-5 with TRBJ1-2, with unresolved D. V dropped 1 base and J dropped 5 bases, with 12 bases sitting between them. Germline values: CDR1 SGHKS, CDR2 YYEKEE (reference sequence). CDR3 length equals 14 residues. This CDR3 is CASSLPVEQYGYTF. In DNA form, the CDR3 reads TGTGCCAGCAGCTTGCCAGTCGAACAGTATGGCTACACCTTC.

The V gene is TRBV27, the J gene TRBJ1-6; D uncertain. CDR3 size: 16 residues. V lost 2 bases, J lost 2 bases, and 10 bases lay in between. Germline V gene lookup returns CDR1 MNHEY and CDR2 SMNVEV (reference sequence). As DNA, the CDR3 is TGTGCCAGCAGTTTAGGGTTATCCACCTATAATTCACCCCTCCACTTT. Translated, it gives CASSLGLSTYNSPLHF.

This rearrangement joins TRBV30 to TRBJ1-3, with D uncertain. CDR1 GTSNPN and CDR2 SVGIG come from the germline V gene (reference sequence). Trimming shortened V by 5 bases and J by 8 bases, and 10 bases separated the two germline ends. This CDR3 comprises 11 residues. The CDR3 protein is CAWWRWDTIYF. In DNA, the CDR3 is TGTGCCTGGTGGCGGTGGGACACCATATATTTT.